This T cell receptor beta chain was sequenced during a study of cytomegalovirus exposure and HLA in healthy donors. Study observations and caveats: Investigators reported more than 150 TCR beta chains as tied to cytomegalovirus.

Primers: 60 Vbeta forward and 13 Jbeta reverse. Profiling relied on immunoSEQ multiplex PCR, and the TCRdb table lists in-frame clones only, not all of them. The sample has 85,000 to 100,000 clones; roughly 76% are singletons. As for this clone: Its target is not known.

Trimming pared 5 bases from V and 0 bases from J, leaving 8 bases between. In germline, CDR1 is MNHEY, CDR2 SVGAGI. The length of the CDR3 is 14 residues. The sequence was collected from a human donor in good health. The chain uses TRBV6-5 and TRBJ1-5; D remains ambiguous. Sequencing input: PBMCs. The CDR3 protein is CASSRHHSNQPQHF. CDR3 coding DNA: TGTGCCAGCAGTCGACATCATAGCAATCAGCCCCAGCATTTT.